These 22 T cell receptor beta chains originate from one sample sequenced in a study of blood T cells in healthy people across ages. Using a J-beta primer mix together with a sample-barcoded 5' primer, a second PCR was run for about 6 to 11 cycles. MiXCR was run by TCRdb on the 5' RACE reads, yielding one entry per CDR3 protein. The sample carries 910,000 or so distinct CDR3 sequences, about 51% recorded once. The material sequenced was blood. All receptors derive from a woman aged 55-70 years in good health.

The chain recombines TRBV27 with TRBJ2-1; 7 bases agree with TRBD2. This CDR3 has 17 residues. V lost 4 bases, J lost 0 bases, and 9 bases stayed unmatched. Germline values: CDR1 MNHEY, CDR2 SMNVEV (reference sequence). This CDR3 reads CASSWGRASGSYNEQFF. CDR3 DNA sequence: TGTGCCAGCAGTTGGGGTAGGGCTAGCGGCTCCTACAATGAGCAGTTCTTC.

This clonotype turned up a few times. A junction end diverges from the germline sequence, so it may reflect a read error. The genes are TRBV5-1 and TRBJ2-7, with TRBD2 matching over 10 bases. The CDR3 has 15 residues. Germline CDR1 is SGHRS and CDR2 is YFSETQ. The CDR3 DNA is TGTGCCAGCAGTTTATCCCCTAGCGGGAGCTACGAGCAGTACTTC. Protein product: CASSLSPSGSYEQYF. Looking up the rest from reference TRBV5-1 and TRBJ2-7 gives the full variable domain: KAGVTQTPRYLIKTRGQQVTLSCSPISGHRSVSWYQQTPGQGLQFLFEYFSETQRNKGNFPGRFSGRQFSNSRSEMNVSTLELGDSALYLCASSLSPSGSYEQYFGPGTRLTVT.

This clonotype was recorded only once. The gene calls are TRBV18 and TRBJ2-1; D gene unclear. Trimming removed 2 bases from V and 7 bases from J, with 9 bases in between. The V gene's germline CDR1 is KGHSH and CDR2 LQKENI. CDR3 length equals 13 residues. Here the CDR3 DNA reads TGTGCCAGCTCACCAGTTTTTGAGAATGAGCAGTTCTTC. Amino acids: CASSPVFENEQFF.

This clonotype was observed at least ten times. The J gene is TRBJ2-5, the V gene TRBV25-1; 9 nucleotides match TRBD1. Germline assignment: CDR1 MGHDK and CDR2 SYGVNS. The CDR3 runs 15 residues. V lost 5 bases and J lost 0; bases outside the gene matches: 4. The CDR3 nucleotides read TGTGCCAGCAGTTCGGGACAGGGATACCAAGAGACCCAGTACTTC. It is translated as CASSSGQGYQETQYF.

The rearrangement uses TRBV9 and TRBJ2-7; tentative D call: TRBD2 (5 bases). The DNA end lines up better with TRBJ2-5; the J call may be wrong. CDR1 is SGDLS, CDR2 YYNGEE, per germline. The CDR3 contains 16 residues. The CDR3 sequence is CASSVALGGHQETQYF. The CDR3 bases are TGTGCCAGCAGCGTAGCTTTAGGCGGGCACCAAGAGACCCAGTACTTC.

The rearrangement links TRBV20-1 to TRBJ2-5; 7 bases line up with TRBD2. This CDR3 has 13 residues. V shed 3 bases, J shed 1 base, and the junction held 2 bases outside the gene matches. Germline-derived CDR1 and CDR2 are DFQATT and SNEGSKA (reference sequence). The CDR3 sequence is CSASGTIQETQYF. CDR3 nucleotide sequence: TGCAGTGCTAGTGGGACTATCCAAGAGACCCAGTACTTC.

This clonotype came up a few times. One junction end disagrees with the germline gene, perhaps due to a read error. The chain is built from TRBV3-1 and TRBJ2-7, with 7 bases identical to TRBD2. In germline, CDR1 is LGHDT, CDR2 YNNKEL (reference sequence). The CDR3 extends over 19 amino acids. The CDR3 DNA reads TGTGCCAGCAGCCAAGAATGGAGCGGGGAGCTACCCTTTTCCTCCGAGCAGTACTTC. This translates into CASSQEWSGELPFSSEQYF.

CDR3 in amino acids: CASSSSGRNYGYTF. As DNA, the CDR3 is TGTGCCAGCAGTTCCTCGGGACGGAACTATGGCTACACCTTC. The chain links TRBV12-3 or TRBV12-4 to TRBJ1-2; D is possibly TRBD1 (5 bases). V was shortened by 4 bases and J by 2 bases, with 11 bases between the two germline ends. The CDR3 spans 14 residues.

The chain joins TRBV6-2 or TRBV6-3 to TRBJ1-2, with a weak D call TRBD1 (5 bases). Germline V CDR1 and CDR2: MNHEY, SVGEGT. The CDR3 is 15 residues long. With 2 bases removed from V and 6 bases from J, the gap between germline ends came to 16 bases. Here the CDR3 DNA reads TGTGCCAGCAGTTACGGGACTGGACAAGGACATGGCTACACCTTC. Amino acids: CASSYGTGQGHGYTF.

This rearrangement joins TRBV29-1 to TRBJ2-1; D is perhaps TRBD2 (6 bases). CDR1 and CDR2 from the germline V gene are SQVTM and ANQGSEA. The germline V and J ends were trimmed by 4 bases and 2 bases, with 15 bases remaining between them. The CDR3 covers 15 residues. CDR3 residues: CSVVWDSGPYNEQFF. CDR3 nucleotide sequence: TGCAGCGTTGTTTGGGACTCTGGCCCCTACAATGAGCAGTTCTTC.

This clonotype was found once. Relative to the germline gene, one junction end is altered; a read error may explain this. V and J are TRBV9 and TRBJ2-6; D unclear. The CDR3 contains 14 residues. Germline assignment: CDR1 SGDLS and CDR2 YYNGEE. The CDR3 nucleotides read TGTGCCAGCGGCGTTTTCTCTGGGGCCAACGTCCTGACTTTC. Amino acid sequence: CASGVFSGANVLTF.

V gene TRBV19 combines with J gene TRBJ2-3; 8 bases match TRBD2. CDR3 length equals 14 residues. Trimming at V came to 7 bases and at J to 3 bases, leaving 6 bases not matched to a gene. Germline loops: CDR1 LNHDA, CDR2 SQIVND (reference sequence). Here the CDR3 reads CASNRAGGTDTQYF. The CDR3, as DNA: TGTGCCAGTAACAGGGCGGGAGGTACAGATACGCAGTATTTT.

This chain uses TRBV27 with TRBJ2-7, with TRBD2 matching over 8 bases. The CDR3 is made up of 13 amino acids. The germline gives CDR1 MNHEY, CDR2 SMNVEV (reference sequence). The V segment lost 5 bases and the J segment 3 bases; nucleotides outside the gene matches: 3. Written as DNA, the CDR3 is TGTGCCAGCAGTGTGGGGACTAGCTACGAGCAGTACTTC. This encodes CASSVGTSYEQYF.

V and J are TRBV5-1 and TRBJ1-2; 9 bases are a match to TRBD1. The junction had 8 bases not matched to a gene; V was cut back by 4 bases and J by 4 bases. Per germline, CDR1 SGHRS and CDR2 YFSETQ. This CDR3 spans 15 amino acids. The CDR3: CASSADTGGVYGYTF. CDR3 coding DNA: TGCGCCAGCAGCGCAGATACAGGGGGCGTCTATGGCTACACCTTC.

The CDR3 DNA is TGCAGTGCTAGAGCGCTCGGCGCTGAAGCTTTCTTT. Encoded protein: CSARALGAEAFF. The chain joins TRBV20-1 to TRBJ1-1; D is unclear. Trimming removed 1 base at V and 6 bases at J, with 9 bases between. Germline CDR1 and CDR2: DFQATT and SNEGSKA (reference sequence). The CDR3 consists of 12 residues.

V gene TRBV30 combines with J gene TRBJ2-3, with 15 bases lining up with TRBD2. V dropped 3 bases and J dropped 4; count of bases not matched to a gene: 5. The CDR3 length is 16 residues. Per germline, CDR1 GTSNPN and CDR2 SVGIG (reference sequence). In nucleotides, the CDR3 is TGTGCCTGGAGCCGGGGACTAGCGGGAGGATCAGATACGCAGTATTTT. Protein product: CAWSRGLAGGSDTQYF.

The V call is TRBV7-3, the J call TRBJ2-1; D might be TRBD2 (5 bases). The V gene's germline CDR1 is SGHTA and CDR2 FQGTGA. Trimming took 5 bases from V and 1 from J, leaving 15 bases between them. This CDR3 contains 16 residues. This CDR3 is CASSPYEGLSYNEQFF. The CDR3 DNA is TGTGCCAGCAGCCCCTACGAGGGTTTGTCCTACAATGAGCAGTTCTTC.

In its sample, this clonotype was seen a few times. The chain uses TRBV7-3 and TRBJ2-3; D possibly matches TRBD1 or TRBD2 (5 bases each). The CDR3 totals 14 residues. Looked up from germline, CDR1 is SGHTA and CDR2 is FQGTGA. V was pared by 4 bases and J by 4 bases, with 12 bases between. CDR3 in DNA: TGTGCCAGCAGCTCAACCGGGGCCCCAGATACGCAGTATTTT. Its translation: CASSSTGAPDTQYF.

This chain connects TRBV9 to TRBJ2-1; no reliable D call. The V gene's germline CDR1 is SGDLS and CDR2 YYNGEE. The CDR3 covers 12 residues. V lost 1 base and J 8 bases, leaving 7 bases between the germline ends. The CDR3 nucleotides read TGTGCCAGCAGCGTAAGTGTGTATGAGCAGTTCTTC. As protein: CASSVSVYEQFF.

This clonotype was seen a few times. The chain recombines TRBV5-6 with TRBJ1-2, with D unclear. The germline V and J ends were trimmed by 3 bases and 6 bases, with 15 bases remaining between them. The CDR3 loop spans 14 amino acids. Germline CDR1 and CDR2: SGHDT and YYEEEE. The CDR3 here is CASSSTGSGHGYTF. Here the CDR3 DNA reads TGTGCCAGCAGCTCTACCGGGTCCGGGCATGGCTACACCTTC. The whole variable domain, filled in from reference TRBV5-6 and TRBJ1-2, reads DAGVTQSPTHLIKTRGQQVTLRCSPKSGHDTVSWYQQALGQGPQFIFQYYEEEERQRGNFPDRFSGHQFPNYSSELNVNALLLGDSALYLCASSSTGSGHGYTFGSGTRLTVV.

There are a few counts of this clonotype. The gene calls are TRBV4-1 and TRBJ1-2; D call uncertain. V dropped 0 bases and J dropped 5 bases, with 7 bases sitting between them. The CDR3 totals 13 residues. CDR1 MGHRA and CDR2 YSYEKL come from the germline V gene. This CDR3 reads CASSQENLYGYTF. For the CDR3, the DNA is TGCGCCAGCAGCCAAGAGAATTTATATGGCTACACCTTC.

The chain joins TRBV30 to TRBJ2-6; 7 bases map to TRBD1. The CDR3 consists of 13 residues. Germline values: CDR1 GTSNPN, CDR2 SVGIG (reference sequence). V was clipped by 5 bases and J by 2 bases; unmatched bases: 0. This CDR3 reads CAWGQAGANVLTF. CDR3 nucleotide sequence: TGTGCCTGGGGACAGGCTGGGGCCAACGTCCTGACTTTC.